Here is one TCR beta chain with its context. Assignments of participants to cohorts depended upon their own reported clinical history. Study processing details: Amplification with reference gene primers provided the estimates of nucleated cell counts. Assay: immunoSEQ multiplex PCR; the TCRdb copy retains only in-frame clones and omits some. V, J and clone size are taken as reported in that table, and D and trimming were inferred from the DNA itself. Among around 380,000 clones listed, over 75% were seen once. These data come from a study of blood T cell repertoires in COVID-19. Across the whole study: Samples came from the United States, Italy and Spain, spanning acute and convalescent COVID-19. PBMCs, B-cell-depleted T cells, or T cells were the source of the cDNA or gDNA that made up the material.

The CDR3 spans 12 residues. Germline V CDR1 and CDR2: GTSNPN, SVGIG (reference sequence). Trimming stripped 0 bases from V and 3 bases from J, with 3 bases between. The rearrangement joins TRBV30 to TRBJ2-1, with D hard to call. Specimen: PBMCs or T cells enriched from blood (not recorded which). This TCR was sampled from a man aged 25 to 40 who had recovered from COVID-19. In DNA, the CDR3 is TGTGCCTGGAGTGTACTCTACAATGAGCAGTTCTTC. It yields the protein CAWSVLYNEQFF. The entire variable domain, with the rest obtained from reference TRBV30 and TRBJ2-1, is as follows: SQTIHQWPATLVQPVGSPLSLECTVEGTSNPNLYWYRQAAGRGLQLLFYSVGIGQISSEVPQNLSASRPQDRQFILSSKKLLLSDSGFYLCAWSVLYNEQFFGPGTRLTVL.